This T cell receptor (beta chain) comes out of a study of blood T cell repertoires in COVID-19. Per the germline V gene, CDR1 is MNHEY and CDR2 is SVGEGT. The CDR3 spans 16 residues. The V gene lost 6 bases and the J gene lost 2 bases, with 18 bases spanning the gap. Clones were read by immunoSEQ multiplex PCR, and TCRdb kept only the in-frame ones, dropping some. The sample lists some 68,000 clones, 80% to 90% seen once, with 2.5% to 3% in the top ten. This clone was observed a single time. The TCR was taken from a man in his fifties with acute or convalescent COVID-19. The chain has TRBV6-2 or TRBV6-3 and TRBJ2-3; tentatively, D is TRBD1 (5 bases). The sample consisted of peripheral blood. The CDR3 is CASSSGQYGITDTQYF. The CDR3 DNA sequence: TGTGCCAGCAGCTCCGGACAATACGGTATCACAGATACGCAGTATTTT.